The 5 T cell receptor beta chains below come from one sample, sequenced in a study of blood T cell repertoires in COVID-19 (TCRdb year 2020). Receptors were amplified or captured by the immunoSEQ multiplex PCR assay. TCRdb took over this immuneACCESS table, retaining in-frame rearrangements with V and J assigned. Such tables are incomplete; in checked studies, under half of the missing clones stem from an unresolved V gene, and the remainder is unexplained. This sample is represented by approximately 110,000 clones; under 90% of them were singletons. Approximately 7% of the sample is held by the ten biggest clonotypes. The sequenced sample was peripheral blood. All receptors derive from a woman aged 45-65 years with acute or convalescent COVID-19.

This clone has just a few counts. CDR3 loop: CSVARGEAFF. In DNA form, the CDR3 reads TGCAGCGTCGCCAGGGGAGAAGCTTTCTTT. The V gene is TRBV29-1, the J gene TRBJ1-1, with a weak D call TRBD1 (6 bases). Trimming left V 6 bases short and J 8 bases short, with 10 bases between. Germline V gene lookup returns CDR1 SQVTM and CDR2 ANQGSEA. There are 10 residues in the CDR3.

The V gene is TRBV6-6, the J gene TRBJ2-1; D ambiguous. Germline lookup yields CDR1 MNHNY and CDR2 SVGAGI (reference sequence). This CDR3 contains 17 residues. V lost 5 bases and J 2 bases, leaving 19 bases between the germline ends. This chain's CDR3 is CASSLSGSVPPYNEQFF. Here the CDR3 DNA reads TGTGCCAGCAGTCTTTCGGGTTCGGTTCCACCCTACAATGAGCAGTTCTTC.

The chain recombines TRBV3-1 (or the pseudogene TRBV3-2) with TRBJ2-1; D is perhaps TRBD2 (5 bases). Germline V gives CDR1 LGHDT, CDR2 YNNKEL (reference sequence). The V end was cut by 0 bases, the J end by 6 bases, with 12 bases between. The CDR3 runs to 15 residues. The CDR3 is CASSQDPSPGNEQFF. The CDR3 bases are TGTGCCAGCAGCCAAGATCCTAGCCCGGGCAATGAGCAGTTCTTC.

The gene calls are TRBV20-1 and TRBJ2-4; maybe TRBD2 (5 bases). Germline loops: CDR1 DFQATT, CDR2 SNEGSKA (reference sequence). The V end was cut by 3 bases, the J end by 1 base, with 13 bases between. The CDR3 sequence is 15 residues long. The CDR3: CSASSDGGAKNIQYF. The CDR3, as DNA: TGCAGTGCTAGTTCGGATGGCGGGGCCAAAAACATTCAGTACTTC.

V usage is TRBV11-2 and J usage is TRBJ1-6, with 10 bases identical to TRBD1. The germline gives CDR1 SGHAT, CDR2 FQNNGV. J was trimmed by 10 bases and V by 4 bases; bases with no gene match: 7. The CDR3 extends over 15 amino acids. CDR3: CASSSGQGERSPLHF. In DNA, the CDR3 is TGTGCCAGCAGCTCCGGACAGGGGGAAAGATCACCCCTCCACTTT.